This T cell receptor beta chain was retrieved from a study of CD8+ T cells in alopecia areata. Across the whole study: Among treated patients, oral tofacitinib was administered at 5 to 10 mg twice daily.

CDR1 and CDR2 (germline): SGHRS, YFSETQ. Trimming shortened V by 0 bases and J by 0 bases, and 6 bases separated the two germline ends. This CDR3 comprises 14 residues. Indicated treatment: oral pan-JAK inhibitor, 5-10 mg twice daily. Lesional scalp punch biopsies and peripheral blood were collected from alopecia areata patients. Comments on this clone: Its antigen is not identified. This sample also contains other DNA sequences that code for the same CDR3.

It was cDNA, reverse transcribed from extracted RNA, that served as the sequencing template. Clones were read by immunoSEQ multiplex PCR, and TCRdb kept only the in-frame ones, dropping some. The sample contains approximately 190,000 clones, 55% to 75% of which appear only once. The study's findings and limits: Whereas mice showed it more clearly, TCR sharing across patients was murkier, possibly because of HLA. Since there was just one nonresponder, nobody can yet say how baseline CD8+ expansion ties to response.

This clonotype was sampled from a human donor with alopecia areata. V usage is TRBV5-1 and J usage is TRBJ1-1; D ambiguous. The sequences come from CD4+ T cells sorted from blood, collected at week 24, from a patient treated with tofacitinib. CDR3 sequence: CASSLESMNTEAFF. CDR3 DNA sequence: TGCGCCAGCAGCTTGGAGAGTATGAACACTGAAGCTTTCTTT.